The sequence of this T cell receptor beta chain was determined in a study of OX40 agonist ivuxolimab in advanced cancers. Patients who had autoimmune disease history or got systemic immunosuppression were left out. Sequencing used immunoSEQ multiplex PCR; TCRdb keeps in-frame clones, though not all of them. The profile shows around 35,000 clones, approximately 88% of them singletons. This CDR3 is 15 amino acids long. V dropped 0 bases and J dropped 4 bases, with 12 bases sitting between them. CDR1 is LNHNV and CDR2 is YYDKDF in the germline V gene (reference sequence). This chain connects TRBV15 to TRBJ2-5; D is ambiguous. Sequenced material: CD4+ or CD8+ T cells sorted from blood, taken in a trial of the OX40 agonist ivuxolimab. This clonotype originated in an adult with an advanced solid tumor such as melanoma, head and neck, liver or kidney cancer. In DNA form, the CDR3 reads TGTGCCACCAGCAGAGATCCCCGCGTGTCAGAGACCCAGTACTTC. This encodes CATSRDPRVSETQYF. Based on the CDR3 plus reference TRBV15 and TRBJ2-5, the full variable domain is DAMVIQNPRYQVTQFGKPVTLSCSQTLNHNVMYWYQQKSSQAPKLLFHYYDKDFNNEADTPDNFQSRRPNTSFCFLDIRSPGLGDTAMYLCATSRDPRVSETQYFGPGTRLLVL.